The 8 T cell receptor beta chains presented below share a single source sample, sequenced in a study of OX40 agonist ivuxolimab in advanced cancers. TCRdb's table, derived via immunoSEQ multiplex PCR, lists solely in-frame clones and lacks some. The sample carries tens of thousands of clones, roughly 84% recorded once. The sequences come from CD4+ or CD8+ T cells sorted from blood, collected in a trial of the OX40 agonist ivuxolimab. These receptors were taken from an adult with an advanced solid tumor such as melanoma, head and neck, liver or kidney cancer.

The chain has TRBV19 and TRBJ2-1; D is unresolved. The CDR3 contains 15 residues. V was shortened by 5 bases and J by 0 bases, with 11 bases between the two germline ends. Germline CDR1 is LNHDA and CDR2 is SQIVND (reference sequence). CDR3 bases: TGTGCCAGTAGTCCCACCGGAAGCTCCTACAATGAGCAGTTCTTC. Residues: CASSPTGSSYNEQFF.

The CDR3 here is CASSPTGTRFTEAFF. For the CDR3, the DNA is TGTGCCAGCAGCCCCACAGGGACCAGGTTCACTGAAGCTTTCTTT. The V and J genes are TRBV5-4 and TRBJ1-1; possible D gene TRBD1, 6 bases. V was shortened by 4 bases and J by 4 bases, with 17 bases between the two germline ends. This CDR3 is built from 15 residues. Germline CDR1 reads SGHNT; CDR2 reads YYREEE (reference sequence).

The chain employs TRBV28 and TRBJ1-4; D gene unclear. The CDR3 spans 15 residues. In germline, CDR1 is MDHEN, CDR2 SYDVKM. V lost 4 bases to trimming and J lost 1 base, with 10 bases between them. CDR3 bases: TGTGCCAGCAGTTCCCGGAGGCAAACTAATGAAAAACTGTTTTTT. Protein product: CASSSRRQTNEKLFF.

The V gene is TRBV7-3, the J gene TRBJ2-3; a weak D match, TRBD1 (6 bases). Germline values: CDR1 SGHTA, CDR2 FQGTGA. The V gene lost 5 bases and the J gene lost 0 bases, with 12 bases spanning the gap. The CDR3 runs 15 residues. This chain's CDR3 is CASSATGISTDTQYF. The CDR3 DNA sequence: TGTGCCAGCAGCGCGACAGGAATTAGCACAGATACGCAGTATTTT.

V and J are TRBV9 and TRBJ2-1; 7 bases line up with TRBD1. Germline assignment: CDR1 SGDLS and CDR2 YYNGEE. The J segment lost 6 bases and the V segment lost 3 bases, leaving 6 bases of the junction unmatched. This CDR3 contains 14 residues. The CDR3 loop is CASSGGGGGNEQFF. The CDR3, as DNA: TGTGCCAGCAGCGGAGGGGGCGGAGGCAATGAGCAGTTCTTC.

This clone was recorded a few times. The chain has TRBV2 and TRBJ1-1; D is ambiguous. Germline values: CDR1 SNHLY, CDR2 FYNNEI. Trimming took off 7 bases at V and 5 bases at J, with 5 bases between the two ends. The CDR3 covers 10 residues. DNA of the CDR3: TGTGCCAGCATTAGTACTGAAGCTTTCTTT. Protein sequence: CASISTEAFF.

The gene calls are TRBV19 and TRBJ1-4, with 7 bases lining up with TRBD1. Germline CDR1 LNHDA, CDR2 SQIVND (reference sequence). This CDR3 has 15 residues. V was pared by 5 bases and J by 0 bases, with 3 bases of the junction left unmatched. The CDR3, as DNA: TGTGCCAGTAGTGCCGGGACAGCAACTAATGAAAAACTGTTTTTT. Protein product: CASSAGTATNEKLFF.

This clone showed up just once. The rearrangement links TRBV28 to TRBJ2-3; maybe TRBD1 (5 bases). Trimming cost V 10 bases and J 4 bases, with 18 bases left between them. Germline loops: CDR1 MDHEN, CDR2 SYDVKM. This CDR3 has 14 amino acids. The CDR3 nucleotides are TGTGCCACCAAGATTCAGGGTTCCCCAGATACGCAGTATTTT. This codes for CATKIQGSPDTQYF.